Following are 19 T cell receptor beta chains from one sample sequenced in a study of T-cell reconstitution after alpha-beta-depleted transplantation in children. As it was prepared, the TCRbeta library received unique molecular identifiers. TCRdb recomputed calls from the PCR reads with MiXCR, one row per CDR3 protein. The sample consists of about 830,000 distinct CDR3 sequences, less than 20% of them appearing once. The sample was PBMCs, mostly from graft donor cells, taken 360 days after TCRalphabeta/CD19-depleted stem cell transplant. Receptors were obtained from a male patient between 5 and 17 years old who had a stem cell transplant for acute lymphoblastic leukemia, so the T cells may come from the graft donor.

The sample holds many counts of this clonotype. The genes are TRBV12-3 or TRBV12-4 and TRBJ2-5, with TRBD2 as a possible D gene (6 bases). The CDR3 contains 14 residues. V lost 3 bases to trimming and J lost 2 bases, with 10 bases between them. CDR3 region: CASSLNSGQETQYF. For the CDR3, the DNA is TGTGCCAGCAGTTTGAATAGCGGTCAAGAGACCCAGTACTTC.

The chain uses TRBV7-9 and TRBJ1-1, with D unresolved. V was cut by 4 bases and J by 10 bases, with 13 bases left in between. The CDR3 covers 12 residues. The germline CDR1 and CDR2 sequences are SEHNR and FQNEAQ (reference sequence). The CDR3 coding sequence is TGTGCCAGCAGCTCACCCTTTGAGACAGCTTTCTTT. Translation gives CASSSPFETAFF. Using reference TRBV7-9 and TRBJ1-1 for the parts outside the CDR3, the full variable domain is DTGVSQNPRHKITKRGQNVTFRCDPISEHNRLYWYRQTLGQGPEFLTYFQNEAQLEKSRLLSDRFSAERPKGSFSTLEIQRTEQGDSAMYLCASSSPFETAFFGQGTRLTVV.

Only a few counts were recorded for this clonotype. CDR3 DNA: TGTGCCAGCAGCTTTTACCTAGCGGGAGACAATGAGCAGTTCTTC. Translation gives CASSFYLAGDNEQFF. This rearrangement joins TRBV7-9 to TRBJ2-1; TRBD2 matches at 10 bases. V trimming: 3 bases; J trimming: 5 bases; junction bases outside the gene matches: 4. Looked up from germline, CDR1 is SEHNR and CDR2 is FQNEAQ (reference sequence). The CDR3 contains 15 residues. The complete variable domain, with remaining parts taken from reference TRBV7-9 and TRBJ2-1, reads DTGVSQNPRHKITKRGQNVTFRCDPISEHNRLYWYRQTLGQGPEFLTYFQNEAQLEKSRLLSDRFSAERPKGSFSTLEIQRTEQGDSAMYLCASSFYLAGDNEQFFGPGTRLTVL.

There are many counts of this clonotype. V usage is TRBV9 and J usage is TRBJ2-5, with unresolved D. V was cut by 4 bases and J by 2 bases, with 12 bases left in between. In germline, CDR1 is SGDLS, CDR2 YYNGEE. CDR3 size: 14 residues. In DNA form, the CDR3 reads TGTGCCAGCAGCCAGACCCTTCAACAAGAGACCCAGTACTTC. Its protein is CASSQTLQQETQYF.

Here the CDR3 DNA reads TGTGCCAGCAGTTTAATGTCTAGCGGGATATACGAGCAGTACTTC. As protein: CASSLMSSGIYEQYF. V and J are TRBV12-3 or TRBV12-4 and TRBJ2-7; 9 bases line up with TRBD2. The CDR3 has 15 amino acids. The ends lost 2 bases at V and 4 bases at J; junction bases unmatched: 6.

Note on this clonotype: Just one base apart from a much larger clone, this may be a read error. The V call is TRBV27, the J call TRBJ2-2; D unclear. The V gene lost 10 bases and the J gene lost 1 base, with 13 bases spanning the gap. The V gene's germline CDR1 is MNHEY and CDR2 SMNVEV (reference sequence). The CDR3 has 14 amino acids. The CDR3 here is CANKIAGNTGELFF. DNA of the CDR3: TGTGCCAACAAAATCGCAGGGAACACCGGGGAGCTGTTTTTT.

This clonotype came up a few times. The J gene is TRBJ1-5, the V gene TRBV5-6, with a tentative D call TRBD1 (6 bases). This CDR3 region has 17 residues. Trimming took off 4 bases at V and 6 bases at J, with 23 bases between the two ends. Germline CDR1 reads SGHDT; CDR2 reads YYEEEE. The CDR3 spells CASSAYRVIGAVQPQHF. DNA for the CDR3: TGTGCCAGCAGCGCGTACAGGGTCATCGGTGCGGTTCAGCCCCAGCATTTT.

J is TRBJ2-7 and V is TRBV2; 7 nucleotides line up with TRBD1. CDR3 length: 14 residues. CDR1 is SNHLY, CDR2 FYNNEI, per germline. Trimming removed 3 bases from V and 5 bases from J; junction bases left unmatched: 7. The DNA for the CDR3 is TGTGCCAGCAGTGAGAGTGACAGGGTCCACGAGCAGTACTTC. As protein: CASSESDRVHEQYF.

This clonotype was detected a few times. The chain has TRBV27 and TRBJ2-7; TRBD2 aligns across 9 bases. V was pared by 5 bases and J by 5 bases, with 7 bases of the junction left unmatched. The germline CDR1 and CDR2 sequences are MNHEY and SMNVEV (reference sequence). The length of the CDR3 is 14 residues. This chain's CDR3 is CASSPGTSFHEQYF. The CDR3 coding sequence is TGTGCCAGCAGTCCCGGGACTAGCTTCCACGAGCAGTACTTC.

The chain couples TRBV20-1 to TRBJ2-1; 9 nucleotides agree with TRBD1. The ends lost 2 bases at V and 0 bases at J; junction bases unmatched: 8. The CDR3 sequence is 17 residues long. From germline, CDR1 is DFQATT and CDR2 SNEGSKA (reference sequence). The CDR3 is CSARRTGEGSSYNEQFF. The CDR3 bases are TGCAGTGCTAGACGGACAGGGGAGGGAAGCTCCTACAATGAGCAGTTCTTC.

The CDR3 loop reads CSARRTPGQGYTEAFF. CDR3 sequence (DNA): TGCAGTGCTAGACGAACACCTGGACAGGGGTACACTGAAGCTTTCTTT. V gene TRBV20-1 combines with J gene TRBJ1-1; 9 bases line up with TRBD1. The CDR3 has 16 residues. Trimming took 2 bases from V and 3 from J; bases not matched to a gene: 10. Germline CDR1 is DFQATT and CDR2 is SNEGSKA (reference sequence).

The chain couples TRBV7-9 to TRBJ2-4; TRBD2 is a possible D gene (6 bases). Trimming shortened V by 1 base and J by 0 bases, and 13 bases separated the two germline ends. The CDR3 has 17 amino acids. Germline loops: CDR1 SEHNR, CDR2 FQNEAQ (reference sequence). CDR3 in DNA: TGTGCCAGCAGCTTAGGAGGCGGGAACCTAGCCAAAAACATTCAGTACTTC. Protein product: CASSLGGGNLAKNIQYF.

The rearrangement links TRBV18 to TRBJ2-1; the match to TRBD2 covers 7 bases. This CDR3 spans 17 amino acids. With 2 bases clipped from V and 2 bases from J, the junction kept 9 bases outside the gene matches. CDR1 and CDR2 (germline): KGHSH, LQKENI. CDR3 bases: TGTGCCAGCTCACCAGCCGCCCCAGCGGGACCCTACAATGAGCAGTTCTTC. Translation: CASSPAAPAGPYNEQFF.

This clonotype was seen a few times. The chain combines TRBV11-2 with TRBJ2-7; 9 bases map to TRBD1. Trimming at V came to 0 bases and at J to 6 bases, leaving 6 bases not matched to a gene. This CDR3 has 15 residues. CDR1 SGHAT and CDR2 FQNNGV come from the germline V gene. CDR3 protein: CASSLEWTGVREQYF. The CDR3 DNA reads as TGTGCCAGCAGCTTAGAATGGACAGGGGTTCGCGAGCAGTACTTC.

In this sample, this clonotype turned up once. The chain has TRBV5-1 and TRBJ2-7, with TRBD2 as a possible D gene (6 bases). CDR3 length: 15 amino acids. Germline loops: CDR1 SGHRS, CDR2 YFSETQ. V dropped 4 bases and J dropped 2 bases, with 16 bases sitting between them. CDR3 sequence: CASSVGLPNAYEQYF. The CDR3, as DNA: TGCGCCAGCAGCGTGGGACTCCCCAACGCCTACGAGCAGTACTTC.

This clonotype was seen a few times. V and J are TRBV18 and TRBJ2-3; tentatively, D is TRBD2 (6 bases). This CDR3 region has 16 residues. Deletions cut 1 base from V and 1 base from J, with 12 bases between. The germline CDR1 and CDR2 sequences are KGHSH and LQKENI. The CDR3 sequence is CASSPQLGGRTDTQYF. The CDR3 bases are TGTGCCAGCTCACCACAGTTGGGAGGTCGCACAGATACGCAGTATTTT.

Only a few counts were recorded for this clonotype. The DNA for the CDR3 is TGCAGTGCTAGAGATGGGACAGGGGCCAACGAGCAGTACTTC. Its translation: CSARDGTGANEQYF. The chain employs TRBV20-1 and TRBJ2-7; 10 nucleotides align to TRBD1. CDR3 length equals 14 residues. V was clipped by 0 bases and J by 5 bases; unmatched bases: 4. Germline assignment: CDR1 DFQATT and CDR2 SNEGSKA (reference sequence).

This sequence joins TRBV6-5 and TRBJ2-7, with 7 bases fitting TRBD1. The CDR3 loop spans 14 amino acids. The germline gives CDR1 MNHEY, CDR2 SVGAGI. V lost 0 bases, J lost 5 bases, and 4 bases stayed unmatched. CDR3 loop: CASSYSGGQNEQYF. The DNA for the CDR3 is TGTGCCAGCAGTTACTCAGGGGGCCAAAACGAGCAGTACTTC.

CDR3 DNA sequence: TGTGCCAGCATGGTCAGGCCTCCGGATGGCTACACCTTC. Protein product: CASMVRPPDGYTF. This chain uses TRBV12-3 or TRBV12-4 with TRBJ1-2; D unresolved. V gave up 7 bases and J gave up 6 bases, with 15 bases separating them. This CDR3 is 13 amino acids long.